The text below deals with one T cell receptor (beta chain). Its antigen is currently unknown. This sample was taken from a study of cytotoxic CD8 clonotypes in ibrutinib-treated CLL. Turning to the study itself: Complete response was seen in 2 patients and partial in some 24; some 12 progressed and roughly 14 stayed remitted after a median 68 months. General study results and limits: A difference in sampling times existed between sustained-remission and progressing patients. At progression, clonality fell back toward baseline after rising at ibrutinib response.

Germline-derived CDR1 and CDR2 are SGHNT and YYREEE (reference sequence). This CDR3 is 16 amino acids long. V lost 1 base and J lost 7, with 20 bases in between. Depth targeted 1 in 200,000 to 1 in 1 million T cells, averaging approximately 10x coverage per clonotype. Sequenced by immunoSEQ multiplex PCR; TCRdb stores in-frame clones only, minus some. The table includes 68,000 or so clones, 68% detected once. This chain links TRBV5-4 with TRBJ1-2; D not resolved. The sequences come from PBMCs, collected after 12 months of ibrutinib treatment. The TCR originated in a human donor with chronic lymphocytic leukemia. The CDR3 loop is CASSLPGLEKDSGYTF. The DNA of the CDR3 is TGTGCCAGCAGCTTGCCCGGACTCGAGAAGGACTCTGGCTACACCTTC.